This record covers a single T cell receptor (beta chain). In the authors' methods: Nucleated cell counts were estimated from reference gene primer amplification. The repertoire was sequenced with immunoSEQ multiplex PCR; TCRdb's copy has only in-frame clones and lacks some. V, J and clone size were drawn from that table, and D and trimming were deduced from the DNA. Counted here are roughly 430,000 clones, roughly 86% occurring once; the ten biggest clones make up roughly 1.9%. The V gene's germline CDR1 is SGHAT and CDR2 FQNNGV. V lost 6 bases and J 0 bases, leaving 13 bases between the germline ends. The CDR3 runs 15 residues. These data originate in a study of blood T cell repertoires in COVID-19. Turning to the study itself: Samples taken during acute and convalescent COVID-19 were collected in the United States, Italy and Spain.

Those enrolled, adults aged 18 to 89 years, came from about two dozen US areas. Participants had their cohort set by participant-reported clinical history. The receptor's source is a woman aged 35 to 49 with acute COVID-19. Source material: PBMCs or T cells enriched from blood (not recorded which). The V and J genes are TRBV11-2 and TRBJ2-3, with a weak D call TRBD2 (6 bases). The CDR3: CASRVGGLSTDTQYF. CDR3 DNA sequence: TGTGCCAGCAGGGTCGGGGGTCTTAGCACAGATACGCAGTATTTT.